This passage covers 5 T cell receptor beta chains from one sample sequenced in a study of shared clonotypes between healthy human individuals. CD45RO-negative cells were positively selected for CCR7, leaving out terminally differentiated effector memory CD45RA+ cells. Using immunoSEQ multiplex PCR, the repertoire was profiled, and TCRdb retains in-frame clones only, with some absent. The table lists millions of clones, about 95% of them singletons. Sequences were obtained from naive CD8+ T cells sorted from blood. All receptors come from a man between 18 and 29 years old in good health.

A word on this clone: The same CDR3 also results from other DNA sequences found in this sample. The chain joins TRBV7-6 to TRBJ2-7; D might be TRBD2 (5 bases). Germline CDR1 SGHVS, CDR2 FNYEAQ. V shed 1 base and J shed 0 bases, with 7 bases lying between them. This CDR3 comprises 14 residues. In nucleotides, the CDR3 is TGTGCCAGCAGCTTAGGGGCGGGCTCCTACGAGCAGTACTTC. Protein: CASSLGAGSYEQYF.

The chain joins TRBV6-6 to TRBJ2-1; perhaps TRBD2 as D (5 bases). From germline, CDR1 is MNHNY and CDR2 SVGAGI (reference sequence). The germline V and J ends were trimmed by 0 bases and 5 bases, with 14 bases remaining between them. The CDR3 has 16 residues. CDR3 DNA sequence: TGTGCCAGCAGTTACTCCTGGACTGAGTTGAACAATGAGCAGTTCTTC. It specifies CASSYSWTELNNEQFF.

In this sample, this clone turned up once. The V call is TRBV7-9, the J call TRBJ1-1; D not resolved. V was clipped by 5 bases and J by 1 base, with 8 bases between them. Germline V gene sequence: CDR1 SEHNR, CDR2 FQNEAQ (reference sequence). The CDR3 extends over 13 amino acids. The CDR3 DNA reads TGTGCCAGCAGCCCTCCCCCGAACACTGAAGCTTTCTTT. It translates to CASSPPPNTEAFF.

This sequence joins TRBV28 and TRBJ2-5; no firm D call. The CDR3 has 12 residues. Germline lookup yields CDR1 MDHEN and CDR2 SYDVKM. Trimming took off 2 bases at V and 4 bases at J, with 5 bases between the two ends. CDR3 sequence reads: CASSLPGETQYF. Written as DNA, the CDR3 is TGTGCCAGCAGTTTACCCGGAGAGACCCAGTACTTC.

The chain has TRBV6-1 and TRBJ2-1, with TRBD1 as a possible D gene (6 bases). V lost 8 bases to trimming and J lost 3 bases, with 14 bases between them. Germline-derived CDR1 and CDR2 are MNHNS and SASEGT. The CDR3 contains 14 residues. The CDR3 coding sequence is TGTGCCAGCGGGGGCAGATACTACTACAATGAGCAGTTCTTC. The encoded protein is CASGGRYYYNEQFF.